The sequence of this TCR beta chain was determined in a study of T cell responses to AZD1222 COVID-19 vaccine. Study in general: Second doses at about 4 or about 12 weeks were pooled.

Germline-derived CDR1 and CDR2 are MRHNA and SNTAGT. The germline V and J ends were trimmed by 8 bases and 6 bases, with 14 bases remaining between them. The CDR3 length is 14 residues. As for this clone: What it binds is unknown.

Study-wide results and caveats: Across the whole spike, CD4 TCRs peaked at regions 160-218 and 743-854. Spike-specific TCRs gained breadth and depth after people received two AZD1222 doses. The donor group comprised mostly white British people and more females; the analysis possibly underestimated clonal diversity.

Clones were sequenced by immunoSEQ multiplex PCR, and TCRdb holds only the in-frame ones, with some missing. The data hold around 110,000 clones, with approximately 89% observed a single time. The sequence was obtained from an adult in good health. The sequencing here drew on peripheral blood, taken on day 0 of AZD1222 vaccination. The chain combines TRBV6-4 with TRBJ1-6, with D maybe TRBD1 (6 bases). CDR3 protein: CASRDTSLNSPLHF. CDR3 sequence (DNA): TGTGCCAGCCGGGACACGAGCCTTAATTCACCCCTCCACTTT.